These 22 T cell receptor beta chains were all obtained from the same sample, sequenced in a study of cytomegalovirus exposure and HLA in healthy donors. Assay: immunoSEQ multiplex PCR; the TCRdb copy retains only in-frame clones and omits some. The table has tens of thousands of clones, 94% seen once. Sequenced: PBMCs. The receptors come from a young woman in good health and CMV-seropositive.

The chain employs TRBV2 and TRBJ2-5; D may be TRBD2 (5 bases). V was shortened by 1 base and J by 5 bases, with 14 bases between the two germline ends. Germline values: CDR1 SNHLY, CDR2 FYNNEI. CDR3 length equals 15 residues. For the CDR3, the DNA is TGTGCCAGCAGTGAAGGGTCGGGGTCTCTGGAGACCCAGTACTTC. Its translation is CASSEGSGSLETQYF.

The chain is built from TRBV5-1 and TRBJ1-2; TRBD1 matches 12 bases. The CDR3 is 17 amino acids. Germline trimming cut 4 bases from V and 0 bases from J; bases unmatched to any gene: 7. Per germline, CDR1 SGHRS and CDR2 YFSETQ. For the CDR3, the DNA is TGCGCCAGCAGCCTGGGACAGGGGGCGATAGCTAACTATGGCTACACCTTC. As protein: CASSLGQGAIANYGYTF. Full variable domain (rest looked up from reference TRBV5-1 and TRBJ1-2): KAGVTQTPRYLIKTRGQQVTLSCSPISGHRSVSWYQQTPGQGLQFLFEYFSETQRNKGNFPGRFSGRQFSNSRSEMNVSTLELGDSALYLCASSLGQGAIANYGYTFGSGTRLTVV.

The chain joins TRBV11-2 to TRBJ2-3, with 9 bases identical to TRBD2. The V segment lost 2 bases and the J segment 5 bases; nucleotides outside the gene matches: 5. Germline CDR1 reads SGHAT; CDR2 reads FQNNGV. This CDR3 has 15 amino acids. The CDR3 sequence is CASSLRREGRDTQYF. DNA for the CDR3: TGTGCCAGCAGCTTACGGCGGGAGGGCCGAGATACGCAGTATTTT.

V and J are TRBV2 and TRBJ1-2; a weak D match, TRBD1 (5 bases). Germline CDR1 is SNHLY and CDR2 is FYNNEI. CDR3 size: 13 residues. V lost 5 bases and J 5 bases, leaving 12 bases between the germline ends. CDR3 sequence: CASSIRAGYGYTF. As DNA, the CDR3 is TGTGCCAGCAGTATCAGGGCGGGGTATGGCTACACCTTC.

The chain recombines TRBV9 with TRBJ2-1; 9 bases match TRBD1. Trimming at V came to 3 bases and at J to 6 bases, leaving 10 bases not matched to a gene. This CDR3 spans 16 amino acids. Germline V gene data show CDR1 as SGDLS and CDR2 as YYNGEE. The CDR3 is CASSGPGQGFINEQFF. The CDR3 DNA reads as TGTGCCAGCAGCGGACCGGGACAGGGTTTTATCAATGAGCAGTTCTTC.

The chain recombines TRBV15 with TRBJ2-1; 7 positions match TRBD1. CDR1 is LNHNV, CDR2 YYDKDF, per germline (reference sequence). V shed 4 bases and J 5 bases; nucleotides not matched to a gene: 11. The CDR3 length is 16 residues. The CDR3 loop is CATSISPETGNNEQFF. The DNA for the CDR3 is TGTGCCACCAGCATATCTCCGGAGACAGGGAACAATGAGCAGTTCTTC.

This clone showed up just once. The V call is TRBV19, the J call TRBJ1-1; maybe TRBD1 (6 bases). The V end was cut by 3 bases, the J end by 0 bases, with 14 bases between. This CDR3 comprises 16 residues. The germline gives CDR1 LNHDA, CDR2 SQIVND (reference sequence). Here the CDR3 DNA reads TGTGCCAGTAGTATCCCATACACAGGGATGAACACTGAAGCTTTCTTT. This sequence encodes CASSIPYTGMNTEAFF.

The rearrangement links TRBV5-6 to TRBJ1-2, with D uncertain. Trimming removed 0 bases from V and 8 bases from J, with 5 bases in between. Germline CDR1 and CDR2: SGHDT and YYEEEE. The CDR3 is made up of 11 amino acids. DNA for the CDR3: TGTGCCAGCAGCTTGGCCTTCGGCTACACCTTC. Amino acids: CASSLAFGYTF.

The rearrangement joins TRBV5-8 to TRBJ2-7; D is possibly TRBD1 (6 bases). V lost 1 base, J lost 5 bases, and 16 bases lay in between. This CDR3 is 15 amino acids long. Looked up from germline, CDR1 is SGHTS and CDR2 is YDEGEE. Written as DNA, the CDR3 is TGTGCCAGCAGCTTGTGGTGGGGAAACAGGGACGAGCAGTACTTC. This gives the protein CASSLWWGNRDEQYF.

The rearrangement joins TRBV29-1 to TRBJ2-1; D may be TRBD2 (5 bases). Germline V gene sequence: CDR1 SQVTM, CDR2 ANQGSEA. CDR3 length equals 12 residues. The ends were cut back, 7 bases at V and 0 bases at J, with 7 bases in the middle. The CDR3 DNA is TGCAGCGGGAGGAGCTCCTACAATGAGCAGTTCTTC. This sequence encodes CSGRSSYNEQFF.

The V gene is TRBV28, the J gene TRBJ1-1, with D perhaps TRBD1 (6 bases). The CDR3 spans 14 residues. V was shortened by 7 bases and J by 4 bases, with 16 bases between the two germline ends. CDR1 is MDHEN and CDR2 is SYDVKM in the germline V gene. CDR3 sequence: CASNSGVWGTEAFF. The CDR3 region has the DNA TGTGCCAGCAATTCAGGGGTTTGGGGCACTGAAGCTTTCTTT.

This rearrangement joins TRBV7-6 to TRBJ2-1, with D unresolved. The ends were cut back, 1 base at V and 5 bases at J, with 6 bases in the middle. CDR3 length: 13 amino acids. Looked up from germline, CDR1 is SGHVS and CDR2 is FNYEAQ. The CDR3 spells CASSLVQDNEQFF. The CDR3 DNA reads TGTGCCAGCAGCTTAGTTCAGGACAATGAGCAGTTCTTC.

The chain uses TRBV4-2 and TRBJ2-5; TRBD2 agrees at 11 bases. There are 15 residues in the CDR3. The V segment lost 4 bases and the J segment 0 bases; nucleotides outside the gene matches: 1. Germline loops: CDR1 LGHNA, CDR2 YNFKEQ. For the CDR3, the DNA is TGTGCCAGCAGCCGGACTAGCGGGTACCAAGAGACCCAGTACTTC. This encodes CASSRTSGYQETQYF.

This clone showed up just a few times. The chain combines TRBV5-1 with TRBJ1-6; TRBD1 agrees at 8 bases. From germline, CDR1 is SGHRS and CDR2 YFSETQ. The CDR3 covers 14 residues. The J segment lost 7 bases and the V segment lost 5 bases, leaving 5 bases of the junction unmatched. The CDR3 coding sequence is TGCGCCAGCAGGGACAGGGTCGGGAATTCACCCCTCCACTTT. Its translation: CASRDRVGNSPLHF.

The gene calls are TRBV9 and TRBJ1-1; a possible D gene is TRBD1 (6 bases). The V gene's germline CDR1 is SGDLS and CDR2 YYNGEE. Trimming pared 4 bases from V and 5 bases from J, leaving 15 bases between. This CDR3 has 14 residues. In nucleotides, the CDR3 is TGTGCCAGCAGCCCAGATGGGGGCCGAACTGAAGCTTTCTTT. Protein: CASSPDGGRTEAFF.

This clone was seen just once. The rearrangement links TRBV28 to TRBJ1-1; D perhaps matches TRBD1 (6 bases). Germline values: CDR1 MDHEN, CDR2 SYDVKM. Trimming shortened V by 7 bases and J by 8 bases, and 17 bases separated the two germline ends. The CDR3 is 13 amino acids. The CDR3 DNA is TGTGCCAGCACCGACCCGGACAGCGGCGAAGCTTTCTTT. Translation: CASTDPDSGEAFF.

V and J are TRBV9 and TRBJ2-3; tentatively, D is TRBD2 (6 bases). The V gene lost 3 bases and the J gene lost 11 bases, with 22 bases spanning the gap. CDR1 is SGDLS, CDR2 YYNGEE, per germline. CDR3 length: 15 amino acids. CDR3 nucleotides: TGTGCCAGCAGCGAGGGAACTAGCAGTGGGATTAAGCAGTATTTT. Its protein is CASSEGTSSGIKQYF.

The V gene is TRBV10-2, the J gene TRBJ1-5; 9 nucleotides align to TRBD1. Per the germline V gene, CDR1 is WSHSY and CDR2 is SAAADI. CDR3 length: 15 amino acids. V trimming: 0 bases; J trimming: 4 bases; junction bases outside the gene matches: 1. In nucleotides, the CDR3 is TGCGCCAGCAGTGAGTCGACAGGGGGAAATCAGCCCCAGCATTTT. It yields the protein CASSESTGGNQPQHF.

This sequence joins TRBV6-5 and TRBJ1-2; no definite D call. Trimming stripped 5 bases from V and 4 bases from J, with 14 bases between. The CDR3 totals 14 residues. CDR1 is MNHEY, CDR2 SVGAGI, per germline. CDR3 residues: CASSRRRQTYGYTF. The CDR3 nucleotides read TGTGCCAGCAGTAGGCGCAGGCAGACCTATGGCTACACCTTC.

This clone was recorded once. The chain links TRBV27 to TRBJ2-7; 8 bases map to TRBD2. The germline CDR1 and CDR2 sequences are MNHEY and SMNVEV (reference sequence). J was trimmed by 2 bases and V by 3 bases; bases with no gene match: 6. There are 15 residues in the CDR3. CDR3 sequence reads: CASSLRAGEAYEQYF. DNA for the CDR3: TGTGCCAGCAGTTTGAGAGCGGGGGAGGCCTACGAGCAGTACTTC.

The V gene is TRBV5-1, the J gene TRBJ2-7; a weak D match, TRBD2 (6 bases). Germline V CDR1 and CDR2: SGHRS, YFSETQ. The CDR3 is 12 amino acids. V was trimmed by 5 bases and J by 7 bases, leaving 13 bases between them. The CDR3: CASRAGSGEQYF. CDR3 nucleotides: TGCGCCAGCAGGGCGGGGTCGGGAGAGCAGTACTTC.

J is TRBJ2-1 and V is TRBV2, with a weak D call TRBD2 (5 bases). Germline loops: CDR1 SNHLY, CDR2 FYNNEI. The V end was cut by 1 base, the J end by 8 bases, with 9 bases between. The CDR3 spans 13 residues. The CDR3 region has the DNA TGTGCCAGCAGTGAAGGTGTGGAGGATGAGCAGTTCTTC. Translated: CASSEGVEDEQFF. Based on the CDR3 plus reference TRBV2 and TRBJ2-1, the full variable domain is EPEVTQTPSHQVTQMGQEVILRCVPISNHLYFYWYRQILGQKVEFLVSFYNNEISEKSEIFDDQFSVERPDGSNFTLKIRSTKLEDSAMYFCASSEGVEDEQFFGPGTRLTVL.